The T cell receptor (beta chain) described here comes from a study of blood T cells in healthy people across ages. The use of a sample-barcoded 5' primer and a J-beta primer mix characterized a second PCR of roughly 7 to 11 cycles. Every single cDNA molecule received a tag from a template-switch adaptor with 12 random nucleotides. CDR3-containing paired-end reads numbering at least 3 million came from each sample. In TCRdb, the 5' RACE reads were re-called with MiXCR into one record per CDR3 protein. The sample includes 580,000 or so distinct CDR3 sequences, around 50% of them seen just once. The sample, about 9.2 milliliters of peripheral blood, was drawn from each donor. Each sample had at least 6 million PBMCs isolated. This CDR3 comprises 13 residues. Trimming pared 3 bases from V and 10 bases from J, leaving 10 bases between. Germline values: CDR1 SNHLY, CDR2 FYNNEI.

This receptor was obtained from an elderly man in good health. Sequenced material: blood. The rearrangement joins TRBV2 to TRBJ1-6; D is unresolved. CDR3 residues: CASSDGSGSPLHF. CDR3 DNA: TGTGCCAGCAGTGACGGGAGTGGGTCACCCCTCCACTTT.